This TCR beta chain emerged from a study of T-cell memory formation after mild COVID-19. This CDR3 has 13 amino acids. Germline CDR1 is SGHTA and CDR2 is FQGNSA. The V segment lost 3 bases and the J segment 3 bases; nucleotides outside the gene matches: 0. TCR alpha and TCR beta cDNA libraries carrying sample barcodes and UMIs were produced by 5'RACE using constant-segment primers. TCRdb analysed the 5' RACE reads with MiXCR anew, one entry per CDR3 protein. The sample yields about 130,000 distinct CDR3 sequences, 16% seen once. Study results and limitations: Nothing showed for sure that second-wave clones peaking on day 37 were SARS-CoV-2 specific.

In regard to this clonotype: Its matching antigen is unknown.

The V gene is TRBV7-2, the J gene TRBJ1-2; TRBD1 aligns across 8 bases. The source is an adult woman who had mild COVID-19 (a few samples of this study predate the infection). Cell type and time point are not known. Sequencing was carried out using PBMCs or a T cell subset sorted from them (not recorded which). The CDR3 nucleotides are TGTGCCAGCAGCTTGGGACAGGACTATGGCTACACCTTC. Translated, it gives CASSLGQDYGYTF.